Shown below are 28 T cell receptor beta chains from a single sample sequenced in a study of blood T cells in healthy people across ages. Combining a sample-barcoded 5' primer with a J-beta primer mix, a second PCR ran for about 7 to 11 cycles. TCRdb redid the calling of the 5' RACE reads with MiXCR, one entry per CDR3 protein. This sample has around 800,000 distinct CDR3 sequences, with about 47% found just once. What was sequenced was blood. The source is an elderly man in good health.

The chain uses TRBV15 and TRBJ2-5; the match to TRBD2 covers 8 bases. The CDR3 contains 16 residues. With V trimmed by 4 bases and J by 0 bases, 7 bases remained unmatched. Germline loops: CDR1 LNHNV, CDR2 YYDKDF (reference sequence). The chain's CDR3 is CATSKRTSLYQETQYF. CDR3 coding DNA: TGTGCCACCAGCAAGCGGACTAGCTTGTACCAAGAGACCCAGTACTTC.

As for this clonotype: The CDR3 ends on some other residue instead of the conserved phenylalanine or tryptophan, so this is likely a read error. This chain uses TRBV28 with TRBJ2-7; 13 bases are shared with TRBD2. The J segment lost 4 bases and the V segment lost 8 bases, leaving 5 bases of the junction unmatched. Germline values: CDR1 MDHEN, CDR2 SYDVKM. This CDR3 region has 14 residues. CDR3 sequence: CASRRTSGSYEQYL. CDR3 nucleotide sequence: TGTGCCAGCCGTAGGACTAGCGGGAGTTACGAGCAGTACTTG.

This clonotype was detected only a few times. The chain uses TRBV7-2 and TRBJ2-1, with 11 bases lining up with TRBD2. CDR1 and CDR2 (germline): SGHTA, FQGNSA. Unmatched junction bases numbered 4, after V lost 7 bases and J lost 8 bases. CDR3 length: 13 residues. The chain's CDR3 is CASKLAGADEQFF. The CDR3 bases are TGTGCCAGCAAACTAGCGGGAGCTGATGAGCAGTTCTTC.

This clonotype came up once. The likely explanation is a read error, given a far larger clone one base away. V usage is TRBV12-3 or TRBV12-4 and J usage is TRBJ2-6; D is uncertain. This CDR3 region has 15 residues. The CDR3 sequence: CASSLSGSGTNVLTF. The CDR3 coding sequence is TGTGCCAGCAGTTTGAGTGGCTCTGGGACCAACGTCCTGACTTTC.

The chain uses TRBV2 and TRBJ1-4; D is unclear. Germline V gene data show CDR1 as SNHLY and CDR2 as FYNNEI. This CDR3 region has 14 residues. V lost 6 bases to trimming and J lost 11 bases, with 19 bases between them. The CDR3 coding sequence is TGTGCCAGCAGACTGGACGATGGTCCCGGGAAACTGTTTTTT. This gives the protein CASRLDDGPGKLFF. Filled out from reference TRBV2 and TRBJ1-4, the complete variable domain reads EPEVTQTPSHQVTQMGQEVILRCVPISNHLYFYWYRQILGQKVEFLVSFYNNEISEKSEIFDDQFSVERPDGSNFTLKIRSTKLEDSAMYFCASRLDDGPGKLFFGSGTQLSVL.

The chain recombines TRBV18 with TRBJ2-4, with 9 bases identical to TRBD1. The J call may be mistaken, given a closer DNA end match to TRBJ2-7. This CDR3 has 15 residues. CDR1 KGHSH and CDR2 LQKENI come from the germline V gene. CDR3 nucleotides: TGTGCCAGCTCGCAGTCAACAGGGGGCTCTTACGAGCAGTACTTC. This encodes CASSQSTGGSYEQYF.

The chain is built from TRBV7-9 and TRBJ1-6; a possible D gene is TRBD1 (6 bases). Deletions cut 1 base from V and 10 bases from J, with 17 bases between. There are 16 residues in the CDR3. CDR1 is SEHNR and CDR2 is FQNEAQ in the germline V gene (reference sequence). CDR3 residues: CASSLGAGAGVSPLHF. In DNA form, the CDR3 reads TGTGCCAGCAGCTTAGGGGCCGGGGCAGGGGTCTCACCCCTCCACTTT.

This chain links TRBV29-1 with TRBJ2-7; D call uncertain. Germline V gene sequence: CDR1 SQVTM, CDR2 ANQGSEA. V lost 1 base and J lost 1, with 11 bases in between. The CDR3 consists of 14 residues. The CDR3 nucleotides are TGCAGCGTTGAAGGTGGCCCGGCTTCCTACGAGCAGTACTTC. As protein: CSVEGGPASYEQYF.

This chain uses TRBV9 with TRBJ2-3; TRBD1 matches at 7 bases. V trimming: 4 bases; J trimming: 4 bases; junction bases outside the gene matches: 9. The CDR3 totals 15 residues. Per the germline V gene, CDR1 is SGDLS and CDR2 is YYNGEE. CDR3 protein: CASSPHTGDADTQYF. The CDR3 nucleotides read TGTGCCAGCAGCCCCCACACAGGGGATGCAGATACGCAGTATTTT.

V and J are TRBV20-1 and TRBJ2-7, with D perhaps matching TRBD1 (6 bases). The CDR3 runs 15 residues. Germline CDR1 DFQATT, CDR2 SNEGSKA (reference sequence). The V and J ends lost 5 bases and 2 bases respectively, with 19 bases between them. The CDR3 sequence is CSAPPARQAPYEQYF. The DNA for the CDR3 is TGCAGTGCTCCTCCGGCCCGACAGGCTCCCTACGAGCAGTACTTC.

This chain links TRBV21-1 with TRBJ2-1. TRBV21-1 is a pseudogene locus. This CDR3 comprises 17 residues. The CDR3 region has the DNA TGTGCCAGCAGCAATGGTCTCGTAGCGAGATTTTACACTGAGCAGTTCTTC. Translating gives CASSNGLVARFYTEQFF.

The genes are TRBV3-1 and TRBJ1-2, with D tentatively TRBD1 (6 bases). The CDR3 sequence is 12 residues long. Trimming took off 3 bases at V and 8 bases at J, with 10 bases between the two ends. Per the germline V gene, CDR1 is LGHDT and CDR2 is YNNKEL (reference sequence). Here the CDR3 reads CASSQTQGGYTF. DNA of the CDR3: TGTGCCAGCAGCCAGACCCAGGGGGGCTACACCTTC. The variable domain in full, completed from reference TRBV3-1 and TRBJ1-2, reads DTAVSQTPKYLVTQMGNDKSIKCEQNLGHDTMYWYKQDSKKFLKIMFSYNNKELIINETVPNRFSPKSPDKAHLNLHINSLELGDSAVYFCASSQTQGGYTFGSGTRLTVV.

This chain connects TRBV5-6 to TRBJ1-5, with D possibly being TRBD1 (6 bases). Trimming removed 5 bases from V and 2 bases from J, with 11 bases in between. Germline CDR1 SGHDT, CDR2 YYEEEE. There are 14 residues in the CDR3. The CDR3 DNA sequence: TGTGCCAGCAGTAGTGGGGGCCGCAATCAGCCCCAGCATTTT. Its translation is CASSSGGRNQPQHF.

The V gene is TRBV12-3 or TRBV12-4, the J gene TRBJ2-5, with TRBD2 as a possible D gene (5 bases). V lost 5 bases to trimming and J lost 11 bases, with 21 bases between them. This CDR3 is 14 amino acids long. CDR3 sequence reads: CASSQEGTYTEQYF. The CDR3 DNA is TGTGCCAGCAGTCAAGAGGGTACCTACACTGAGCAGTACTTC.

Worth noting for this clonotype: One end of the junction fails to match germline, which may point to a read error. CDR3 sequence: CVSSLNYEQYF. The CDR3 DNA reads as TGTGTCAGCAGTCTGAACTACGAGCAGTACTTC. The chain joins TRBV12-3 or TRBV12-4 to TRBJ2-7; D remains unclear. CDR3 length: 11 amino acids.

The chain is built from TRBV4-2 and TRBJ2-4; weak D call: TRBD2 (6 bases). The DNA end is more similar to TRBJ2-7, so the J call may be wrong. Per germline, CDR1 LGHNA and CDR2 YNFKEQ. The CDR3 has 14 amino acids. CDR3 region: CASSQDIGGGEQYF. As DNA, the CDR3 is TGTGCCAGCAGCCAAGATATTGGGGGAGGCGAGCAGTACTTC.

V usage is TRBV7-3 and J usage is TRBJ2-5; no definite D call. The end of the DNA aligns better with TRBJ2-1, so the J call may be wrong. Looked up from germline, CDR1 is SGHTA and CDR2 is FQGTGA. The CDR3 is made up of 14 amino acids. The CDR3 loop reads CASSLGRHQETQFF. Written as DNA, the CDR3 is TGTGCCAGCAGCTTAGGGCGCCACCAAGAGACCCAGTTCTTC.

V gene TRBV24-1 combines with J gene TRBJ2-3; D may be TRBD1 (6 bases). There are 14 residues in the CDR3. V lost 8 bases, J lost 1 base, and 12 bases lay in between. Germline values: CDR1 KGHDR, CDR2 SFDVKD. The CDR3 loop is CATMRGLGTDTQYF. Written as DNA, the CDR3 is TGTGCCACCATGAGGGGGTTGGGCACAGATACGCAGTATTTT.

CDR3 nucleotide sequence: TGTGCCACCAGCAGAGTACATAACTCTGGGGCCAACGTCCTGACTTTC. It encodes CATSRVHNSGANVLTF. The chain recombines TRBV15 with TRBJ2-6; D is uncertain. The germline gives CDR1 LNHNV, CDR2 YYDKDF (reference sequence). Between the trimmed V and J ends, which lost 1 base and 0 bases, there was a span of 7 bases. The CDR3 loop spans 16 amino acids.

The V call is TRBV10-3, the J call TRBJ2-2; D is possibly TRBD2 (7 bases). V was shortened by 0 bases and J by 4 bases, with 15 bases between the two germline ends. Germline V gene sequence: CDR1 ENHRY, CDR2 SYGVKD. The CDR3 is made up of 17 amino acids. In nucleotides, the CDR3 is TGTGCCATCAGTGAGTCGGGCGGGGGCCGATCCACCGGGGAGCTGTTTTTT. Encoded protein: CAISESGGGRSTGELFF.

The chain couples TRBV10-3 to TRBJ2-3, with no clear D. Trimming took 2 bases from V and 7 from J, leaving 4 bases between them. Germline lookup yields CDR1 ENHRY and CDR2 SYGVKD. The length of the CDR3 is 11 residues. This chain's CDR3 is CAISERNTQYF. As DNA, the CDR3 is TGTGCCATCAGTGAGCGGAATACGCAGTATTTT.

Only one count was recorded for this clonotype. The chain links TRBV20-1 to TRBJ2-1; D gene uncertain. The DNA end is more similar to TRBJ2-7, so the J call may be wrong. The CDR3 is made up of 13 amino acids. Germline V lookup: CDR1 DFQATT, CDR2 SNEGSKA (reference sequence). CDR3 DNA sequence: TGCAGTGCTAAGACGTTCTCCTACAATGAGCAGTACTTC. The encoded protein is CSAKTFSYNEQYF.

The chain uses TRBV5-1 and TRBJ2-5, with D unresolved. CDR1 is SGHRS and CDR2 is YFSETQ in the germline V gene. CDR3 length: 15 amino acids. Trimming removed 4 bases at V and 3 bases at J, with 16 bases between. CDR3 nucleotides: TGCGCCAGCAGCCGGACGGCGGCCCAAGAAGAGACCCAGTACTTC. Encoded protein: CASSRTAAQEETQYF.

Only a few counts were recorded for this clonotype. This sequence joins TRBV7-9 and TRBJ2-1, with D maybe TRBD2 (6 bases). CDR3 length: 14 residues. With 8 bases removed from V and 8 bases from J, the gap between germline ends came to 19 bases. CDR1 SEHNR and CDR2 FQNEAQ come from the germline V gene (reference sequence). The CDR3 reads CASRLTGDPYEQFF. The CDR3, as DNA: TGTGCCAGCCGACTAACGGGAGATCCCTATGAGCAGTTCTTC. Supplemented by reference TRBV7-9 and TRBJ2-1, the full variable domain reads DTGVSQNPRHKITKRGQNVTFRCDPISEHNRLYWYRQTLGQGPEFLTYFQNEAQLEKSRLLSDRFSAERPKGSFSTLEIQRTEQGDSAMYLCASRLTGDPYEQFFGPGTRLTVL.

This sequence joins TRBV20-1 and TRBJ2-3, with D possibly TRBD2 on 6 matching bases. V shed 2 bases and J shed 5 bases, with 17 bases lying between them. CDR3 length: 15 amino acids. Germline V gene sequence: CDR1 DFQATT, CDR2 SNEGSKA (reference sequence). CDR3 amino acids: CSARPSGLRGDTQYF. The CDR3 DNA reads TGCAGTGCTAGACCATCGGGACTTAGGGGAGATACGCAGTATTTT.

Notes on this clonotype: Possible read error: a much larger clone is one base away. The chain joins TRBV11-1 to TRBJ2-5; possibly TRBD1 for D (5 bases). The CDR3 is made up of 15 amino acids. Trimming took 6 bases from V and 11 from J, leaving 25 bases between them. CDR1 and CDR2 from the germline V gene are SGHAT and FQDESV (reference sequence). CDR3 residues: CASSKADGSREEQYF. The CDR3 DNA reads TGTGCCAGCAGTAAAGCAGACGGTTCCAGGGAAGAGCAGTACTTC. Full variable domain (rest looked up from reference TRBV11-1 and TRBJ2-5): EAEVAQSPRYKITEKSQAVAFWCDPISGHATLYWYRQILGQGPELLVQFQDESVVDDSQLPKDRFSAERLKGVDSTLKIQPAELGDSAMYLCASSKADGSREEQYFGPGTRLLVL.

The chain recombines TRBV6-2 or TRBV6-3 with TRBJ2-7, with TRBD2 identical over 11 bases. The CDR3 is 15 amino acids. Germline lookup yields CDR1 MNHEY and CDR2 SVGEGT. Unmatched junction bases numbered 7, after V lost 5 bases and J lost 4 bases. The CDR3 nucleotides read TGTGCCAGCAGTAAGCCTAGCGGGAGGAGTTACGAGCAGTACTTC. This gives the protein CASSKPSGRSYEQYF.

Many counts were recorded for this clonotype. The rearrangement links TRBV27 to TRBJ1-2; TRBD1 is a possible D gene (6 bases). Trimming took 6 bases from V and 8 from J, leaving 16 bases between them. The germline CDR1 and CDR2 sequences are MNHEY and SMNVEV (reference sequence). The CDR3 extends over 13 amino acids. The CDR3 sequence is CASRTGVGGGYTF. Here the CDR3 DNA reads TGTGCCAGCAGGACAGGAGTCGGGGGAGGCTACACCTTC.